This TCR beta chain was identified in a study of T cell responses to AZD1222 COVID-19 vaccine. This clone was found a few times. What it binds is unknown. The CDR3 is made up of 14 amino acids. Germline-derived CDR1 and CDR2 are MNHEY and SVGAGI. The V end was cut by 6 bases, the J end by 4 bases, with 15 bases between. The table came from immunoSEQ multiplex PCR; TCRdb's copy has only in-frame clones and leaves some out. The data hold around 140,000 clones, with around 90% observed a single time. Regarding the study as a whole: With dominance at 160-218 and 743-854, vaccine-associated CD4 TCRs spanned spike. Donors were mostly white British, more females; clonal diversity possibly underestimated. After two AZD1222 doses, spike-specific TCR breadth and depth rose versus day 0.

Researchers grouped second doses given at about 4 or about 12 weeks into one pool. This rearrangement joins TRBV6-5 to TRBJ1-2, with D possibly TRBD1 on 5 matching bases. The sample was peripheral blood, taken 28 days after the second AZD1222 dose. The receptor's source is an adult who received the AZD1222 COVID-19 vaccine. This CDR3 is CASRATWGRYGYTF. In nucleotides, the CDR3 is TGTGCCAGCAGGGCTACTTGGGGACGCTATGGCTACACCTTC.